The clone carrying this T cell receptor (beta chain) was detected a few times. These data originate in a study of T cell changes during pregnancy in multiple sclerosis. The CDR3 runs to 16 residues. Germline assignment: CDR1 SGHDN and CDR2 FVKESK. V lost 0 bases and J 0 bases, leaving 8 bases between the germline ends. Data came from immunoSEQ multiplex PCR; TCRdb stores just in-frame clones and leaves some out. The sample comprises more than 65,000 clones, 80% to 95% of which are singletons, and 2.3% rests with the top ten. The material sequenced was peripheral blood, taken in the first trimester of pregnancy. The chain is built from TRBV14 and TRBJ2-2, with TRBD2 as a possible D gene (5 bases). This clonotype was obtained from a female donor with multiple sclerosis, enrolled in a pregnancy study. Here the CDR3 reads CASSQEVGANTGELFF. In nucleotides, the CDR3 is TGTGCCAGCAGCCAAGAGGTGGGAGCGAACACCGGGGAGCTGTTTTTT.